Reported below is one T cell receptor (beta chain). TCRdb re-analyzed the PCR reads through MiXCR. The profile shows about 22,000 clones, 18% of them singletons. Not a single patient had been given any form of treatment at any point before undergoing thyroid surgery. The entry originates in a study of metastatic and nonmetastatic thyroid tumors. This TCR was sampled from a male donor with papillary thyroid cancer or a benign thyroid nodule (not recorded which). Some clones in this sample may be carry-over from other donors' samples. The sample comprised adjacent normal tissue.

The CDR3 reads CAWSEWGGDYNEQFF. The CDR3 nucleotides are TGTGCCTGGAGTGAGTGGGGGGGCGACTACAATGAGCAGTTCTTC. The chain uses TRBV30 and TRBJ2-1; D is possibly TRBD2 (7 bases). Germline V gene data show CDR1 as GTSNPN and CDR2 as SVGIG (reference sequence). The ends were cut back, 1 base at V and 3 bases at J, with 13 bases in the middle. This CDR3 contains 15 residues.